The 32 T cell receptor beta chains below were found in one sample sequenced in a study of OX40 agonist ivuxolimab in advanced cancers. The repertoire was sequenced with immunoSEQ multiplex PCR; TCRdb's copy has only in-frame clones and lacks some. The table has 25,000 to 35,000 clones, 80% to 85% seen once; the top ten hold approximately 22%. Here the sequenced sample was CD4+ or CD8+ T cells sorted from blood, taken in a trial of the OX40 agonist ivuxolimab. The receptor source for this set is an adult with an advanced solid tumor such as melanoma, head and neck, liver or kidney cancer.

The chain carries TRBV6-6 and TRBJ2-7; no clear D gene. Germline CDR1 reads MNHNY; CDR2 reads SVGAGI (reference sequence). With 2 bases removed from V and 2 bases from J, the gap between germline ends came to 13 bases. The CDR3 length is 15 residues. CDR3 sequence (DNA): TGTGCCAGCAGTTACCACGCCGTATGGACCTACGAGCAGTACTTC. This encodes CASSYHAVWTYEQYF.

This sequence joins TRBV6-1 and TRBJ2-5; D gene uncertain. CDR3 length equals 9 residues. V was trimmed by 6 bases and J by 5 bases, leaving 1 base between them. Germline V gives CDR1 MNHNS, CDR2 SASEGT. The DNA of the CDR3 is TGTGCCAGCAGGGAGACCCAGTACTTC. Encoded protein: CASRETQYF.

The CDR3 here is CASRLGTGVHEQYF. The CDR3 nucleotides are TGTGCCAGCAGGCTCGGGACAGGGGTCCACGAGCAGTACTTC. The gene calls are TRBV6-6 and TRBJ2-7, with TRBD1 matching 10 bases. The germline CDR1 and CDR2 sequences are MNHNY and SVGAGI (reference sequence). This CDR3 has 14 residues. V trimming: 6 bases; J trimming: 5 bases; junction bases outside the gene matches: 7.

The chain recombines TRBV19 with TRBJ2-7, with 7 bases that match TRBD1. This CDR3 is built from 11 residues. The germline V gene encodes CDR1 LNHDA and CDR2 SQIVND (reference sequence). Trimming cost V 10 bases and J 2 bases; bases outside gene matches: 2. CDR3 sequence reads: CATQGTYEQYF. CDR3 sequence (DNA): TGTGCCACACAGGGGACCTACGAGCAGTACTTC.

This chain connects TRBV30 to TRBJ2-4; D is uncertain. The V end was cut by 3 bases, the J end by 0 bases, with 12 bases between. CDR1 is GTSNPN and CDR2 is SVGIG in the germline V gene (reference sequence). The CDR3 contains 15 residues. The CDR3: CAWSRPDLAKNIQYF. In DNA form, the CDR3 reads TGTGCCTGGAGCCGCCCCGACTTAGCCAAAAACATTCAGTACTTC.

The CDR3 loop is CATLGGNGARSEQFF. In nucleotides, the CDR3 is TGTGCCACCCTAGGCGGGAACGGAGCCCGGAGTGAGCAGTTCTTC. This chain uses TRBV28 with TRBJ2-1; weak D call: TRBD2 (6 bases). This CDR3 has 15 residues. The V end lost 10 bases, the J end lost 9 bases, and 25 bases lay between the germline ends. CDR1 is MDHEN, CDR2 SYDVKM, per germline.

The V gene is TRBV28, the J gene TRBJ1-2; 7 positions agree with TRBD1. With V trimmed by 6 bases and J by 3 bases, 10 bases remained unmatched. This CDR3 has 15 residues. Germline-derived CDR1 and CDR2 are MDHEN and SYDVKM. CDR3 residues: CASRFPGGRDYGYTF. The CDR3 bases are TGTGCCAGCAGGTTTCCAGGGGGTAGGGACTATGGCTACACCTTC.

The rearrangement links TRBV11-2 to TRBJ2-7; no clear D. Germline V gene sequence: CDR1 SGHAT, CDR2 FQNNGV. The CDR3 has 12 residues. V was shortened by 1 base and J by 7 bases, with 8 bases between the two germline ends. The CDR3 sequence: CASSLVSWEQYF. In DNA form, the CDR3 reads TGTGCCAGCAGCTTAGTATCGTGGGAGCAGTACTTC. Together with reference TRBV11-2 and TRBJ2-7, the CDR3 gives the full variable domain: EAGVAQSPRYKIIEKRQSVAFWCNPISGHATLYWYQQILGQGPKLLIQFQNNGVVDDSQLPKDRFSAERLKGVDSTLKIQPAKLEDSAVYLCASSLVSWEQYFGPGTRLTVT.

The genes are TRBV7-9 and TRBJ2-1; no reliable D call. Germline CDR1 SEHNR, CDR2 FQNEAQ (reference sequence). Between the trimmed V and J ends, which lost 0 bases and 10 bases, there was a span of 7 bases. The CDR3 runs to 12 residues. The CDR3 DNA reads TGTGCCAGCAGCTTAGCCAGACCAGAGCAGTTCTTC. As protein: CASSLARPEQFF.

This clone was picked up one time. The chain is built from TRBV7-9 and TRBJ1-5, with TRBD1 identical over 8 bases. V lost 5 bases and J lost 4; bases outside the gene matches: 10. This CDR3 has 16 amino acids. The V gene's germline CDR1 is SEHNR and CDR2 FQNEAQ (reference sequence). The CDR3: CASSPGQGGTNQPQHF. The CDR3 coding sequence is TGTGCCAGCAGCCCTGGACAGGGAGGGACAAATCAGCCCCAGCATTTT.

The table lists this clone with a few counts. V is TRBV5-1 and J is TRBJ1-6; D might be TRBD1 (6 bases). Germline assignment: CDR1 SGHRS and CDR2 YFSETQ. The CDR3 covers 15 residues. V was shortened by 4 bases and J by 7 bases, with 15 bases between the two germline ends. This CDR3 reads CASSPGEGGNSPLHF. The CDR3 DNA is TGCGCCAGCAGCCCGGGTGAGGGGGGAAATTCACCCCTCCACTTT.

CDR3 sequence: CASSYADSHYEQYF. Here the CDR3 DNA reads TGTGCCAGCAGTTACGCGGACAGCCACTACGAGCAGTACTTC. The chain couples TRBV6-6 to TRBJ2-5; TRBD1 might be the D (6 bases). The J call may be faulty, since TRBJ2-7 better matches the DNA end. Germline CDR1 and CDR2: MNHNY and SVGAGI (reference sequence). The CDR3 is made up of 14 amino acids.

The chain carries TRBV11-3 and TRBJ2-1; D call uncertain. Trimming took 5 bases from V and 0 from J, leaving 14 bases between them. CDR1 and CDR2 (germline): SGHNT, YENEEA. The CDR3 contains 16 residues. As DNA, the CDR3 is TGTGCCAGCAGCCCGACGCGGCAGAGCTCCTACAATGAGCAGTTCTTC. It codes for CASSPTRQSSYNEQFF.

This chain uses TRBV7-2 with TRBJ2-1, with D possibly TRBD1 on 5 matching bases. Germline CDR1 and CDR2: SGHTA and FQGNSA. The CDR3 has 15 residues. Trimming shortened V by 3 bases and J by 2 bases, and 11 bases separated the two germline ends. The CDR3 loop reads CASSLDRTPYNEQFF. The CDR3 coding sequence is TGTGCCAGCAGCTTGGACCGGACACCCTACAATGAGCAGTTCTTC.

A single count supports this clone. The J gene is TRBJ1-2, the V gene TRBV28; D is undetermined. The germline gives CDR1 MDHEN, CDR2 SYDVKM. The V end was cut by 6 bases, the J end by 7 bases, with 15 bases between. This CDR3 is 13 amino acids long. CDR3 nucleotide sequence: TGTGCCAGCAGGGTAGTAGTCGGGGTTGGCTACACCTTC. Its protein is CASRVVVGVGYTF.

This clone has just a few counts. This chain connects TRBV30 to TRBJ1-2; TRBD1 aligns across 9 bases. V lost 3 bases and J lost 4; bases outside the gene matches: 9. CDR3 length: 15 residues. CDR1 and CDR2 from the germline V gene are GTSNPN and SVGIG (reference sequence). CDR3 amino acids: CAWSPSTGGSYGYTF. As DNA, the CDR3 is TGTGCCTGGAGCCCATCGACAGGGGGTTCCTATGGCTACACCTTC.

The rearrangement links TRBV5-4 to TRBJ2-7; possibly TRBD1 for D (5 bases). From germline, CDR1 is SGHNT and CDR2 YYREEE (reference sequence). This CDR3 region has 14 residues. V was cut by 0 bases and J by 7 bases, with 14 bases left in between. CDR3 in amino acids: CASSLVDSPWEQYF. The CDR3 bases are TGTGCCAGCAGCTTGGTCGACAGTCCCTGGGAGCAGTACTTC.

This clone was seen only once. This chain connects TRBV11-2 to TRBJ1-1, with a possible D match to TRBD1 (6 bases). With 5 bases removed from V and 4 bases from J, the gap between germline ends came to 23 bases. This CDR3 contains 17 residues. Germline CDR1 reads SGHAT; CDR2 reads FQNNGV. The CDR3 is CASSGIRGGWASTEAFF. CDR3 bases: TGTGCCAGCAGCGGGATTAGAGGGGGGTGGGCCAGCACTGAAGCTTTCTTT.

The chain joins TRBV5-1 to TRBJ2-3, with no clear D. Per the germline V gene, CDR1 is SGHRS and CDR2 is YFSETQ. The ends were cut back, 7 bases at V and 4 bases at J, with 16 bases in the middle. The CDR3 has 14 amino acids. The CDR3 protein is CASGQASRADTQYF. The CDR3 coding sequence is TGCGCCAGCGGGCAGGCTAGTAGAGCAGATACGCAGTATTTT.

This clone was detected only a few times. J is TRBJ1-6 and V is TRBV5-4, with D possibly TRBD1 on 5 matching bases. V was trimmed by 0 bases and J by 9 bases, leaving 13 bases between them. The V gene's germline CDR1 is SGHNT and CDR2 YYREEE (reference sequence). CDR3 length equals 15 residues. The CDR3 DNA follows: TGTGCCAGCAGCTTGGGAGGGAGGGGAGGTTCACCCCTCCACTTT. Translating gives CASSLGGRGGSPLHF.

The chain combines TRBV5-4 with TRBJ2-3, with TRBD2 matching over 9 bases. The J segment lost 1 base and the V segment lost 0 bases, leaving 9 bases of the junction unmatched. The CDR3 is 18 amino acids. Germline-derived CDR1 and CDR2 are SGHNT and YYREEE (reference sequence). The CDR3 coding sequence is TGTGCCAGCAGCTTGGATATGGAAGCGGGGGGCCGCACAGATACGCAGTATTTT. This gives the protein CASSLDMEAGGRTDTQYF. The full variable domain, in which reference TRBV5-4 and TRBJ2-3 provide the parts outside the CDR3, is ETGVTQSPTHLIKTRGQQVTLRCSSQSGHNTVSWYQQALGQGPQFIFQYYREEENGRGNFPPRFSGLQFPNYSSELNVNALELDDSALYLCASSLDMEAGGRTDTQYFGPGTRLTVL.

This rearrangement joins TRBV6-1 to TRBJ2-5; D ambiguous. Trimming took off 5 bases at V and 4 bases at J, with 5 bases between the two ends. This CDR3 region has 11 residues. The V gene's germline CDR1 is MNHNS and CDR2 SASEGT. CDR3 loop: CASSSIETQYF. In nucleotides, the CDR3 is TGTGCCAGCAGTTCTATAGAGACCCAGTACTTC.

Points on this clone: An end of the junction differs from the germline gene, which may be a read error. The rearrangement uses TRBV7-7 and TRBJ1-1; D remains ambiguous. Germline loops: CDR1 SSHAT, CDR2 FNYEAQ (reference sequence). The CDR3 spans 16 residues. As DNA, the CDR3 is TGTGCTAGCAGCCCAGTTGGTGGAACCATGAACACTGAAGCTTTCTTT. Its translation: CASSPVGGTMNTEAFF. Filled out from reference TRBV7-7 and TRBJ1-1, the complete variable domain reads GAGVSQSPRYKVTKRGQDVTLRCDPISSHATLYWYQQALGQGPEFLTYFNYEAQPDKSGLPSDRFSAERPEGSISTLTIQRTEQRDSAMYRCASSPVGGTMNTEAFFGQGTRLTVV.

CDR3 in DNA: TGTGCCAGCTCATCAAGGGACCTGGATACGCAGTATTTT. Residues: CASSSRDLDTQYF. The rearrangement uses TRBV18 and TRBJ2-3; the D gene could be TRBD1 or TRBD2 (5 bases each). The V gene's germline CDR1 is KGHSH and CDR2 LQKENI. The V end lost 5 bases, the J end lost 6 bases, and 12 bases lay between the germline ends. There are 13 residues in the CDR3.

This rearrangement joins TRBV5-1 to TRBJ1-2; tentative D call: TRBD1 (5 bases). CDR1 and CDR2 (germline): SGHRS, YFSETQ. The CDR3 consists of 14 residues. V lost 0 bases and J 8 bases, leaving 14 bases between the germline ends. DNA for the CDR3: TGCGCCAGCAGCTTGGGGTTAGGGGCTGAGGGCTACACCTTC. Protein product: CASSLGLGAEGYTF.

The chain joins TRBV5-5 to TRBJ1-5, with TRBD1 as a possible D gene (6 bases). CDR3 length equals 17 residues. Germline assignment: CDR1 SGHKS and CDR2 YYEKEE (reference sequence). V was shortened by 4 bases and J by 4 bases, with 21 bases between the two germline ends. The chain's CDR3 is CASSTTGSKGLNQPQHF. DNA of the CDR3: TGTGCCAGCAGCACCACAGGGTCGAAAGGTTTGAATCAGCCCCAGCATTTT.

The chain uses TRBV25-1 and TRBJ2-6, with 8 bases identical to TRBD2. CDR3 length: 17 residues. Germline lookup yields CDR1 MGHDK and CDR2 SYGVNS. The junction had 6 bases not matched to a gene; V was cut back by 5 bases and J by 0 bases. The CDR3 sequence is CASSTDGGVSGANVLTF. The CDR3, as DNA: TGTGCCAGCAGTACTGACGGGGGGGTCTCTGGGGCCAACGTCCTGACTTTC.

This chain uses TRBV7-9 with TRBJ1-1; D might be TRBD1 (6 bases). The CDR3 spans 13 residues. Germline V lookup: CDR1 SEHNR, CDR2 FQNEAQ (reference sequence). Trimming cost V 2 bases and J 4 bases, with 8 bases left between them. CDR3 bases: TGTGCCAGCAGCTTAAAGGGGGGCACTGAAGCTTTCTTT. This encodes CASSLKGGTEAFF.

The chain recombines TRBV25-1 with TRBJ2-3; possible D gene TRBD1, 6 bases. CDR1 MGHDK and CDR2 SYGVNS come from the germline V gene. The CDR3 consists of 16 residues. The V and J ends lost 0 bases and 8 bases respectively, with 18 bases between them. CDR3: CASSEYRSGASATQYF. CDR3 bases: TGTGCCAGCAGTGAATATAGGTCAGGGGCTAGTGCTACGCAGTATTTT.

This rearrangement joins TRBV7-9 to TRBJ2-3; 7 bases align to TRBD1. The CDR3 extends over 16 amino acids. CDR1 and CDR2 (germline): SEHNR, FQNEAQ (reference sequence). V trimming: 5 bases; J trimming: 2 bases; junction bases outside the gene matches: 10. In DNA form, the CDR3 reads TGTGCCAGCAGCACCGGCTCCGGGACAGTCACAGATACGCAGTATTTT. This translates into CASSTGSGTVTDTQYF. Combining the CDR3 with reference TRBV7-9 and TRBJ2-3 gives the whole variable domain DTGVSQNPRHKITKRGQNVTFRCDPISEHNRLYWYRQTLGQGPEFLTYFQNEAQLEKSRLLSDRFSAERPKGSFSTLEIQRTEQGDSAMYLCASSTGSGTVTDTQYFGPGTRLTVL.

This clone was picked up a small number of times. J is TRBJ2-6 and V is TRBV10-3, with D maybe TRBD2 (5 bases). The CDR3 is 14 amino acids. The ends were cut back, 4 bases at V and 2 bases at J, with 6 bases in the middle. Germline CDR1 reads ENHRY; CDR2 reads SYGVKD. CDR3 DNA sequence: TGTGCCATCAGTGGAGGGACTGGGGCCAACGTCCTGACTTTC. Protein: CAISGGTGANVLTF.

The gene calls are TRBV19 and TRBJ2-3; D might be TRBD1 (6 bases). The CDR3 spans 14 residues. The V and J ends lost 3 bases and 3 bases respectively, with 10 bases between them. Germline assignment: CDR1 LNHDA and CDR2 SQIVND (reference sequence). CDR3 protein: CASSIRQGTDTQYF. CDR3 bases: TGTGCCAGTAGTATTCGGCAGGGGACAGATACGCAGTATTTT.